The rows below give T cell receptor beta chains drawn from one sample of a study of T cell responses to AZD1222 COVID-19 vaccine. Generated by immunoSEQ multiplex PCR, the TCRdb table keeps only in-frame clones and is missing some. Here the sample spans 70,000 to 90,000 clones, approximately 85% being singletons. The source material was peripheral blood, sampled 28 days after the second AZD1222 dose. The receptors were gathered from an adult who received the AZD1222 COVID-19 vaccine. CDR3s include the opening cysteine and the closing phenylalanine or tryptophan. A D gene is named only where the DNA matches it firmly. Clone size is stated in some rows and not others, as once, few, many or a class when expanded.

TRBJ2-7 TRBV15 . . TGTGCCACCAGCGAGGGAGTGGAGGGACAGTACTTC CATSEGVEGQYF
TRBJ2-2 TRBV5-1 TRBD1 . TGCGCCAGCAGCTTGGTGGGACAGGGAGGTACCGGGGAGCTGTTTTTT CASSLVGQGGTGELFF
TRBJ2-5 TRBV18 . . TGTGCCAGCTCACCCCAGGACGGAAACCAAGAGACCCAGTACTTC CASSPQDGNQETQYF
TRBJ1-2 TRBV5-8 . . TGTGCCAGCAGCTTTCAGGGGAACTATGGCTACACCTTC CASSFQGNYGYTF
TRBJ2-1 TRBV19 . . TGTGCCAGTAAACCGCCAAGCCTCGGGGTGAGTGAGCAGTTCTTC CASKPPSLGVSEQFF
TRBJ1-1 TRBV4-3 . . TGCGCCAGCAGCCAAGATCACACGAACACTGAAGCTTTCTTT CASSQDHTNTEAFF
TRBJ2-5 TRBV5-1 TRBD1 . TGCGCCAGCAGAATCGCAGGGACAGACCAAGAGACCCAGTACTTC CASRIAGTDQETQYF
TRBJ1-6 TRBV3-1/TRBV3-2 TRBD1 once TGTGCCAGCAGCGACACAGGGGTTTTAAGTTCACCCCTCCACTTT CASSDTGVLSSPLHF
TRBJ2-6 TRBV19 . . TGTGCCAGTAGTATAGGCGTTACCTCTGGGGCCAACGTCCTGACTTTC CASSIGVTSGANVLTF
TRBJ1-5 TRBV6-2/TRBV6-3 TRBD1 . TGTGCCAGCAGTTACTCAGGGGGCGGGGATCAGCCCCAGCATTTT CASSYSGGGDQPQHF
TRBJ2-2 TRBV29-1 . . TGCAGCGTTGCACCCACAGGAGCTGGCACCGGGGAGCTGTTTTTT CSVAPTGAGTGELFF
TRBJ1-1 TRBV19 . . TGTGCCAGTACCACACGCCGGAGGGAAGCTTTCTTT CASTTRRREAFF
TRBJ1-2 TRBV2 . once TGTGCCAGCAGTCCAGCCAACTATGGCTACACCTTC CASSPANYGYTF
TRBJ1-6 TRBV19 . . TGTGCCAGTTCCCTCGGGGCCAATTCACCCCTCCACTTT CASSLGANSPLHF
TRBJ2-1 TRBV7-2 TRBD1 . TGTGCCAGCAGCTTAGAGACAGGGAACTACAATGAGCAGTTCTTC CASSLETGNYNEQFF
TRBJ1-1 TRBV7-9 TRBD1 . TGTGCCAGCAGCTTAAATTCCAGGGGGCGTAAGGTTCGTACTGAAGCTTTCTTT CASSLNSRGRKVRTEAFF
TRBJ1-6 TRBV27 . . TGTGCCAGCAGTTTACCGAGCGGACCCCTCCACTTT CASSLPSGPLHF
TRBJ2-7 TRBV7-9 . . TGTGCCAGCAGCTTAACCTCCTTCGAGCAGTACTTC CASSLTSFEQYF
TRBJ2-3 TRBV21-1 . . TGTGCCAGCAGCAAAGCCCGCGGGGGAACCTCCGGGTCCACAGATACGCAGTATTTT CASSKARGGTSGSTDTQYF
TRBJ1-3 TRBV19 . . TGTGCCAGTAGGAACCAGGCGGCGGGGTTCTCTGGAAACACCATATATTTT CASRNQAAGFSGNTIYF
TRBJ2-1 TRBV10-1 TRBD2 . TGCGCCAGCAGTGAGGGGACTAGCGGTTACAATGAGCAGTTCTTC CASSEGTSGYNEQFF
TRBJ1-1 TRBV5-1 . . TGCGCCAGCACCGATCCGTCGGGGTGGACTGAAGCTTTCTTT CASTDPSGWTEAFF
TRBJ2-1 TRBV7-9 . . TGTGCCAGCAGCTTTACTAGCAGCTCCTACAATGAGCAGTTCTTC CASSFTSSSYNEQFF
TRBJ2-5 TRBV6-5 TRBD2 . TGTGCCAGCAGCCAAGCCCACCTGGGAGGGGAGACCCAGTACTTC CASSQAHLGGETQYF
TRBJ2-1 TRBV6-1 . medium-sized TGTGCCAGCAGGGAAGTTCCTGAGCAGTTCTTC CASREVPEQFF
TRBJ1-5 TRBV7-9 . few TGTGCCAGCAGCTTAGGATGGGGCGGATCCAATCAGCCCCAGCATTTT CASSLGWGGSNQPQHF
TRBJ1-2 TRBV11-3 TRBD1 . TGTGCCAGCAGCTCTGGACAGGGAGGGGCCTATGGCTACACCTTC CASSSGQGGAYGYTF